This entry features one TCR beta chain sequence. The antigen it recognizes is unknown. No qualities accompany the bases; no much larger clone lies one base away. These data belong to a study of blood T cells in healthy people across ages (dated by TCRdb to the mid-2010s). Study-level background: In model experiments, template switching captured roughly one uniquely barcoded TCR beta cDNA molecule for every two T cells. Using deep sequencing normalized with unique cDNA molecular identifiers, the study measured how TCR beta repertoire diversity changes with age. The donors were split into four age groups: young (average 16 years), middle-aged (roughly 39), aged (approximately 60) and long-lived (about 82). For two donors (one aged 18 to 29 and one aged 80 or older), the study analyzed two additional independent replicas of 1 million unique cDNA reads from the same blood draw.

The 39 donors, aged roughly 6 to 95 years, were systemically healthy Caucasian individuals from Russia. Approximately 11 milliliters of peripheral blood were drawn from each donor into EDTA-treated Vacutainer tubes. Ficoll-Paque density-gradient centrifugation was used to isolate PBMCs, with at least 6.5 million obtained per sample. Trizol reagent was used to extract total RNA from the PBMCs, yielding at least 5 micrograms per sample. For every donor, an aliquot of PBMCs went through flow cytometry to measure the percentages of naive CD45RAhigh/CD27high T cells. Receptor amplification or capture employed 5' RACE. The reads were generated on an Illumina HiSeq 2500. A second 7 to 11 cycle PCR used a sample-barcoded 5' primer and a J-beta primer mix. Each TCR beta cDNA molecule received a unique molecular identifier from a template-switch 5' adaptor carrying 12 random nucleotides. At least 2.5 million CDR3-containing paired-end reads were obtained from each sample. First-strand cDNA was synthesized from all RNA with the Mint cDNA synthesis kit, primed by a TRBC-specific oligonucleotide. Following uracil-DNA glycosylase treatment, a first 18-cycle PCR with universal primers M1SS and BC2_uni_R was performed on all cDNA. Per the authors' processing: Each sample was normalized by randomly selecting 1 million high-quality reads, each carrying a distinct molecular identifier. Reads with shared molecular identifiers were discarded instead of being binned into consensus sequences. MiTCR, with a Q25 quality threshold and the strictest error-elimination algorithm, was used for CDR3 identification, clonotype clustering and error correction. A nonparametric unseen species model using Euler transformation provided a lower-bound estimate of total TCR beta diversity. TCRdb reprocessing: public reads trimmed at Q25 with fastp, clones called with MiXCR, in-frame beta chains kept. Each CDR3 protein gets just one entry, which takes the most common genes and DNA from the rows behind it. These V and J calls originate from TCRdb's pipeline instead of the authors' own analysis. The sample profile shows 1 million or so distinct CDR3 sequences; almost 25% of them were found once. 0.65% to 0.75% of the sample is held by the ten biggest clonotypes.

As encoded in the germline V gene, CDR1 is SGHTA while CDR2 is FQGNSA. The CDR3 starts with the cysteine, ends with the phenylalanine, and has 13 residues. The sequence is cut down to CDR3 DNA, 39 bases in frame from base 1. The junction shows trimming of 3 bases on V and 6 bases on J, plus 12 bases between the germline ends. Results the study describes overall, beyond this receptor: Estimates of total diversity based on one million sequenced T cells were regarded as lower bounds and as underestimates. Donor CMV infection status was unknown, potentially confounding age-related changes in expanded clonotypes. The percentage of naive T cells measured by flow cytometry correlated strongly with observed TCR beta diversity. Observed TCR beta diversity per million T cells fell roughly linearly with age, and a significant reduction was already apparent by age roughly 40. The long-lived group showed more naive CD4+ T cells, fewer expanded clones and increased TCR diversity than the aged group, suggesting age selection. Because profiling used bulk unsorted PBMCs, naive and antigen-experienced compartments could not be compared conclusively.

The sample was also linked to a second study, of T cells of mothers and their children. The second source states: Donors were nine systemically healthy Caucasian individuals: three mothers and their six children. cDNA synthesis used all of the extracted RNA, with approximately 1.6 ug of RNA in each 15 ul reaction. In the second PCR, the M1S primer added sample barcodes and 2-4 random nucleotides. Each mother yielded over 8 million TCR beta CDR3 reads and each child some 3 million reads. In both related and unrelated pairs, thymic selection shapes the output of TCR recombination in a similar way, with inherited differences having only a minor effect. Normalized repertoire overlap was always slightly but never significantly higher in related than unrelated mother-child pairs. No persistent microchimeric T cell clones were detected, at a sensitivity of around 97 clones per million clonotypes. The study used deep NGS to compare TCR beta repertoires of mothers and children, seeking features distinguishing related mother-child pairs from unrelated individuals. The mean age was roughly 36 +/- 4 years for the mothers and approximately 11 +/- 4 years for the children. Libraries were sequenced on Illumina HiSeq 2000 with 100+100 nt paired-end reads after adapter ligation with NEBNext reagents. To avoid cross-contamination, the mother libraries and the child libraries were prepared a month apart and sequenced in separate runs. For each donor, somewhere between about 450,000 and 2,000,000 distinct TCR beta clonotypes were identified. Naive TCR beta clonotypes were estimated from low-frequency clonotypes matched to each donor's FACS-determined naive share, without sorting.

The sequence joins TRBV7-2 to TRBJ2-7; a tentative D call is TRBD2 (5 bases match). Sequencing was carried out using blood. The sequence came from a girl aged 2 to 9 in good health. In nucleotide form, the sequence is TGTGCCAGCAGCTTGGACTGGGCCACCGAGCAGTACTTC. The translation is CASSLDWATEQYF. When the CDR3 is completed using the reference TRBV7-2 and TRBJ2-7 genes on either side, the full variable domain is GAGVSQSPSNKVTEKGKDVELRCDPISGHTALYWYRQSLGQGLEFLIYFQGNSAPDKSGLPSDRFSAERTGGSVSTLTIQRTQQEDSAVYLCASSLDWATEQYFGPGTRLTVT.